Following are 21 T cell receptor beta chains from one sample sequenced in a study of cytomegalovirus exposure and HLA in healthy donors. Both 60 Vbeta primers and 13 Jbeta primers went into the PCR. Using immunoSEQ multiplex PCR, the repertoire was profiled, and TCRdb retains in-frame clones only, with some absent. The data hold about 200,000 clones, with 85% to 90% observed a single time. The source material was PBMCs. The source of these receptors is a man aged 25-45 years in good health and CMV-seronegative.

Concerning this clone: At one of its ends the junction is not consistent with the germline gene, which may arise from a read error. The rearrangement joins TRBV7-9 to TRBJ2-7; D is unclear. Germline V CDR1 and CDR2: SEHNR, FQNEAQ (reference sequence). The CDR3 sequence is 12 residues long. CDR3 protein: CSSSLVVSEQYF. The CDR3 DNA sequence: TGTTCCAGCAGCTTAGTCGTGTCCGAGCAGTACTTC.

The rearrangement links TRBV27 to TRBJ2-3; no clear D. Trimming removed 2 bases from V and 7 bases from J, with 10 bases in between. CDR1 and CDR2 from the germline V gene are MNHEY and SMNVEV (reference sequence). This CDR3 is built from 13 residues. In DNA form, the CDR3 reads TGTGCCAGCAGTTTAGGTAACATATATACGCAGTATTTT. Amino acids: CASSLGNIYTQYF.

The V call is TRBV2, the J call TRBJ2-1, with D perhaps TRBD2 (6 bases). The V gene lost 4 bases and the J gene lost 0 bases, with 7 bases spanning the gap. The CDR3 contains 14 residues. Germline CDR1 SNHLY, CDR2 FYNNEI. The CDR3 reads CASSGLVSYNEQFF. DNA for the CDR3: TGTGCCAGCAGTGGACTAGTCTCCTACAATGAGCAGTTCTTC.

This chain links TRBV5-1 with TRBJ2-3; the D gene is possibly TRBD2 (5 bases). V was clipped by 2 bases and J by 0 bases, with 10 bases between them. This CDR3 is 15 amino acids long. From germline, CDR1 is SGHRS and CDR2 YFSETQ. The CDR3 DNA reads TGCGCCAGCAGCTTCCGGGGAGTTAGCACAGATACGCAGTATTTT. Encoded protein: CASSFRGVSTDTQYF.

This chain uses TRBV30 with TRBJ1-5; a possible D gene is TRBD1 (5 bases). CDR1 is GTSNPN and CDR2 is SVGIG in the germline V gene (reference sequence). The CDR3 is made up of 12 amino acids. The CDR3 is CAGASSNQPQHF. In nucleotides, the CDR3 is TGTGCAGGGGCGAGTAGCAATCAGCCCCAGCATTTT.

V usage is TRBV7-9 and J usage is TRBJ2-5; no clear D gene. The better agreement between TRBJ2-7 and the DNA end casts doubt on the J call. This CDR3 is 12 amino acids long. Germline V gene lookup returns CDR1 SEHNR and CDR2 FQNEAQ (reference sequence). The CDR3 sequence is CASSLSHYEQYF. CDR3 nucleotide sequence: TGTGCCAGCAGCTTATCCCACTACGAGCAGTACTTC.

The CDR3 spells CAISVGETQYF. The DNA for the CDR3 is TGTGCCATCAGTGTCGGAGAGACCCAGTACTTC. This rearrangement joins TRBV10-3 to TRBJ2-5; D not certain. V was clipped by 4 bases and J by 4 bases, with 4 bases between them. From germline, CDR1 is ENHRY and CDR2 SYGVKD. This CDR3 has 11 amino acids.

This chain links TRBV28 with TRBJ2-5; 7 bases map to TRBD1. Germline V gene sequence: CDR1 MDHEN, CDR2 SYDVKM. With 2 bases clipped from V and 5 bases from J, the junction kept 17 bases outside the gene matches. The CDR3 is 18 amino acids. The DNA for the CDR3 is TGTGCCAGCAGTTTAAAAGTCGTGTACAGGGGATCGAGTGAGACCCAGTACTTC. It specifies CASSLKVVYRGSSETQYF.

The genes are TRBV7-2 and TRBJ1-4; 11 bases align to TRBD1. The CDR3 has 15 amino acids. V lost 4 bases, J lost 11 bases, and 9 bases stayed unmatched. Germline V gives CDR1 SGHTA, CDR2 FQGNSA. The CDR3 region has the DNA TGTGCCAGCAGCTCCCTCCGGGACAGGGGGAGGAAACTGTTTTTT. This codes for CASSSLRDRGRKLFF.

There are a few counts of this clone. An end of the junction does not agree with germline; a read error may underlie this. This chain joins TRBV7-9 and TRBJ2-5; D may be TRBD1 (5 bases). CDR1 is SEHNR and CDR2 is FQNEAQ in the germline V gene (reference sequence). The CDR3 covers 12 residues. CDR3 sequence reads: CSSSTDIETQYF. The CDR3 DNA reads TGTTCCAGCAGCACGGACATAGAGACCCAGTACTTC.

This CDR3 reads CASSPSHLGTEAFF. The CDR3 DNA reads TGTGCCAGCTCACCTAGCCACCTCGGGACTGAAGCTTTCTTT. The chain employs TRBV18 and TRBJ1-1; no definite D call. Deletions cut 3 bases from V and 5 bases from J, with 13 bases between. The CDR3 is 14 amino acids. Germline CDR1 KGHSH, CDR2 LQKENI.

The CDR3 coding sequence is TGTGCCAGCAGCTTAGGACAGAGCTCCTATAATTCACCCCTCCACTTT. Its translation: CASSLGQSSYNSPLHF. The rearrangement links TRBV7-9 to TRBJ1-6; weak D call: TRBD1 (5 bases). Looked up from germline, CDR1 is SEHNR and CDR2 is FQNEAQ (reference sequence). The germline V and J ends were trimmed by 1 base and 0 bases, with 7 bases remaining between them. This CDR3 region has 16 residues.

The CDR3 coding sequence is TGTGCCTGGAGTGCCAGGGTACGAGAGACCCAGTACTTC. Translating it yields CAWSARVRETQYF. The chain has TRBV30 and TRBJ2-5, with a possible D match to TRBD1 (5 bases). The CDR3 contains 13 residues. V was shortened by 1 base and J by 4 bases, with 10 bases between the two germline ends. Looked up from germline, CDR1 is GTSNPN and CDR2 is SVGIG (reference sequence).

V and J are TRBV7-2 and TRBJ1-5; 9 bases line up with TRBD1. V gave up 5 bases and J gave up 4 bases; unmatched junction bases: 6. CDR3 length equals 15 residues. Germline assignment: CDR1 SGHTA and CDR2 FQGNSA. CDR3 in DNA: TGTGCCAGCAGCCCTACAGGGACAGGGAATCAGCCCCAGCATTTT. Translating it yields CASSPTGTGNQPQHF.

With respect to this clone: One end of the junction varies from germline; a read error may be responsible. The rearrangement uses TRBV5-1 and TRBJ2-7, with 10 bases identical to TRBD2. Germline V lookup: CDR1 SGHRS, CDR2 YFSETQ. This CDR3 region has 16 residues. The CDR3 loop is CASSLAGTSVAYEQCF. The CDR3 nucleotides are TGCGCCAGCAGCTTGGCCGGGACTAGCGTTGCCTACGAGCAGTGCTTC.

V usage is TRBV18 and J usage is TRBJ1-5; the D is unclear. The CDR3 extends over 13 amino acids. Germline CDR1 and CDR2: KGHSH and LQKENI. V was pared by 6 bases and J by 3 bases, with 9 bases between. This CDR3 reads CASSPEANQPQHF. The DNA of the CDR3 is TGTGCCAGCTCCCCTGAGGCCAATCAGCCCCAGCATTTT.

The V call is TRBV14, the J call TRBJ2-1; 9 positions agree with TRBD2. J gave up 8 bases and V 4 bases, and 9 bases lay outside the gene matches. This CDR3 has 15 residues. Per the germline V gene, CDR1 is SGHDN and CDR2 is FVKESK. CDR3 nucleotide sequence: TGTGCCAGCAGCCCCCAGGTAGCGGGAGTCGATGAGCAGTTCTTC. As protein: CASSPQVAGVDEQFF.

The chain uses TRBV10-3 and TRBJ2-2, with 9 bases matching TRBD1. In germline, CDR1 is ENHRY, CDR2 SYGVKD. With V trimmed by 0 bases and J by 5 bases, 10 bases remained unmatched. The CDR3 runs to 18 residues. The CDR3 nucleotides are TGTGCCATCAGTGAGTCCCCAACGACGGGACAGGGTACCGGGGAGCTGTTTTTT. Encoded protein: CAISESPTTGQGTGELFF.

This rearrangement joins TRBV27 to TRBJ2-3; D might be TRBD2 (6 bases). CDR1 and CDR2 from the germline V gene are MNHEY and SMNVEV (reference sequence). There are 15 residues in the CDR3. Trimming took off 3 bases at V and 1 base at J, with 11 bases between the two ends. This CDR3 is CASSFRGLRTDTQYF. Written as DNA, the CDR3 is TGTGCCAGCAGTTTCCGGGGACTCCGCACAGATACGCAGTATTTT.

DNA of the CDR3: TGTGCCAGCAGCTTATGGGGGGAAAACACCATATATTTT. Its protein is CASSLWGENTIYF. V usage is TRBV5-6 and J usage is TRBJ1-3, with D possibly being TRBD1 (5 bases). The CDR3 sequence is 13 residues long. The V and J ends lost 2 bases and 6 bases respectively, with 9 bases between them. CDR1 and CDR2 (germline): SGHDT, YYEEEE.

This sequence joins TRBV6-1 and TRBJ1-1; D is possibly TRBD1 (5 bases). The CDR3 contains 14 residues. Trimming shortened V by 2 bases and J by 4 bases, and 11 bases separated the two germline ends. Germline V gene lookup returns CDR1 MNHNS and CDR2 SASEGT. CDR3 DNA: TGTGCCAGCAGTGAAATCGACGGGGGCACTGAAGCTTTCTTT. Its translation is CASSEIDGGTEAFF.